This T cell receptor beta chain was retrieved from a study of blood T cell repertoires in COVID-19. The V end was cut by 2 bases, the J end by 8 bases, with 19 bases between. Per germline, CDR1 SGHNT and CDR2 YYREEE (reference sequence). The CDR3 extends over 15 amino acids. The repertoire was sequenced with immunoSEQ multiplex PCR; TCRdb's copy has only in-frame clones and lacks some. Of under 200,000 clones in the sample, approximately 80% were seen once. This sequence originates from a man between 50 and 59 years old who had recovered from COVID-19. The gene calls are TRBV5-4 and TRBJ1-2; TRBD1 is a possible D gene (5 bases). Sequencing was carried out using PBMCs or T cells enriched from blood (not recorded which). CDR3 in DNA: TGTGCCAGCAGCTTATTGATCGGCAGGGATAACGGCTACACCTTC. Its protein product is CASSLLIGRDNGYTF.